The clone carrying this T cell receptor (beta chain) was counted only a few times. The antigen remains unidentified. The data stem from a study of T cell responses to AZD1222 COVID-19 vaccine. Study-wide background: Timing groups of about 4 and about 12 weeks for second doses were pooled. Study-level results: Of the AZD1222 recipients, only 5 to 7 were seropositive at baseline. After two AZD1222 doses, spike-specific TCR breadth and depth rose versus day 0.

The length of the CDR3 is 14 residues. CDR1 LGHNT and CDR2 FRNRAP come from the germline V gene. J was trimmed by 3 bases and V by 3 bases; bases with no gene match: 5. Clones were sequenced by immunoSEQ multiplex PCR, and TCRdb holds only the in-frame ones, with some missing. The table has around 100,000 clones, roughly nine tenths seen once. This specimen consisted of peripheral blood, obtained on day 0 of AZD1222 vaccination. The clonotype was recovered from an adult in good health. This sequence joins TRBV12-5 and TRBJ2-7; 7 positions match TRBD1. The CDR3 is CASGLQGLDYEQYF. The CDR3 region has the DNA TGTGCTAGTGGTTTACAGGGGTTGGACTACGAGCAGTACTTC.